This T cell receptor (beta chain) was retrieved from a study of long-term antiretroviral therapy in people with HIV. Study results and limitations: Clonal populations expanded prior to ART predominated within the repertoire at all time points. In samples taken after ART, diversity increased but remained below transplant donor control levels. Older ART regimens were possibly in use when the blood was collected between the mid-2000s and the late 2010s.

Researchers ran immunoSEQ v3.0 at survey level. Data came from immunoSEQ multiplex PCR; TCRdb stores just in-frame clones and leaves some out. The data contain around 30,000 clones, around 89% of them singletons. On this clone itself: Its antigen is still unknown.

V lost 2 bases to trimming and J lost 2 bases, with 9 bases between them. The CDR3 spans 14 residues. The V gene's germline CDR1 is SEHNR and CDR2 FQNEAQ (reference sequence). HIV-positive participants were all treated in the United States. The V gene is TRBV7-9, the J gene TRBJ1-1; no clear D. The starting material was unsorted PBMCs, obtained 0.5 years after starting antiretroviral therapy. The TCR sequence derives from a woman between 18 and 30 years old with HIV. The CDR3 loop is CASSLTFGNTEAFF. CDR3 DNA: TGTGCCAGCAGCTTAACATTCGGCAACACTGAAGCTTTCTTT.